This T cell receptor beta chain stems from a study of cytomegalovirus exposure and HLA in healthy donors. Study-wide points: Only CMV serostatus was available as immune exposure information.

V gave up 5 bases and J gave up 6 bases; unmatched junction bases: 11. The length of the CDR3 is 16 residues. Germline lookup yields CDR1 MNHNY and CDR2 SVGAGI (reference sequence). On this clone: Its target is unknown.

In the PCR, 60 Vbeta and 13 Jbeta primers were used. Using immunoSEQ multiplex PCR, the repertoire was profiled, and TCRdb retains in-frame clones only, with some absent. Of about 130,000 clones listed, about 80% were seen once; the top ten hold 2% to 3%. The sequence derives from a man aged 25-40 years in good health and CMV-seronegative. This chain links TRBV6-6 with TRBJ2-1, with 9 bases lining up with TRBD1. The material sequenced was PBMCs. CDR3 DNA: TGTGCCAGCAGTAAGAGCCCGGGACAGGGTTCCAATGAGCAGTTCTTC. This translates into CASSKSPGQGSNEQFF.